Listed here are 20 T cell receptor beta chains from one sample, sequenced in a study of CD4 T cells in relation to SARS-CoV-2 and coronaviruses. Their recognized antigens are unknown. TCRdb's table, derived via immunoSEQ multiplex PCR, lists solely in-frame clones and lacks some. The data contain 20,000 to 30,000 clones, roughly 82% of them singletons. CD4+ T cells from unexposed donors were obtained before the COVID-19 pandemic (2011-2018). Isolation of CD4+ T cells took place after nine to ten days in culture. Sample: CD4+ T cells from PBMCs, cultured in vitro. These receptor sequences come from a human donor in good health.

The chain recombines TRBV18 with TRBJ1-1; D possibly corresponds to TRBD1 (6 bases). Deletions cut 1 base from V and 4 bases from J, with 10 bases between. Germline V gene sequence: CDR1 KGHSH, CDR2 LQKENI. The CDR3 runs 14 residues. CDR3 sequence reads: CASSPLGAPTEAFF. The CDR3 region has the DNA TGTGCCAGCTCACCACTGGGGGCGCCCACTGAAGCTTTCTTT.

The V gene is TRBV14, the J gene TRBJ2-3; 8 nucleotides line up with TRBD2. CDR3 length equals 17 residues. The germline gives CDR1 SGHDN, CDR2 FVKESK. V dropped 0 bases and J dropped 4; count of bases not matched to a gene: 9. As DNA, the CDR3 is TGTGCCAGCAGCCAAGAGTGGGGACTAGACCTTCCAGATACGCAGTATTTT. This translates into CASSQEWGLDLPDTQYF.

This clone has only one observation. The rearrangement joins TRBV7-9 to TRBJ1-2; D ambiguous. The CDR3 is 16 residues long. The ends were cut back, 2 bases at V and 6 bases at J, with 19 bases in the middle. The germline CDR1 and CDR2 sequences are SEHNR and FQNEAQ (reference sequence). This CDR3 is CASSLLSGRVHDGYTF. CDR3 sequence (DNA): TGTGCCAGCAGCTTACTTTCCGGGAGAGTACATGATGGCTACACCTTC.

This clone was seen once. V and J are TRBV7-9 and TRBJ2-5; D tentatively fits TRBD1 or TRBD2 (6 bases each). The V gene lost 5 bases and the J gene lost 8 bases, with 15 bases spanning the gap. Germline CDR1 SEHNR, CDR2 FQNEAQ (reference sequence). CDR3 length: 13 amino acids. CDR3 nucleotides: TGTGCCAGCAGCCAACTGGGGGGCGAAACCCAGTACTTC. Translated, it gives CASSQLGGETQYF.

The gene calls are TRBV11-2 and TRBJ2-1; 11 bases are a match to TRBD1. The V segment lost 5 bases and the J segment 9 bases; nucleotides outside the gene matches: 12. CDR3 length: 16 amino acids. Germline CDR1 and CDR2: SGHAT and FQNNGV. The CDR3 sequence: CASSPPGTGGGLEQFF. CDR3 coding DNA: TGTGCCAGCAGCCCGCCCGGGACAGGGGGTGGACTTGAGCAGTTCTTC.

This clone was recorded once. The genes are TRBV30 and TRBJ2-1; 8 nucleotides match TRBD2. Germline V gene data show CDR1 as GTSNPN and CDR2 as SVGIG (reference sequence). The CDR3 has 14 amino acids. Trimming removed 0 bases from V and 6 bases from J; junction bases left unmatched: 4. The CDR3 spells CAWSVSTSGNEQFF. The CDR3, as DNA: TGTGCCTGGAGTGTTTCCACTAGCGGCAATGAGCAGTTCTTC.

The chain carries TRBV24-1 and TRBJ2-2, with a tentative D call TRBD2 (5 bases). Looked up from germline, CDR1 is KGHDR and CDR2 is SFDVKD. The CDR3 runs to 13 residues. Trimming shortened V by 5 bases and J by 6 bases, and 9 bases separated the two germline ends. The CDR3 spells CATSAGIAGELFF. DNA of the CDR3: TGTGCCACCAGTGCCGGGATCGCCGGGGAGCTGTTTTTT.

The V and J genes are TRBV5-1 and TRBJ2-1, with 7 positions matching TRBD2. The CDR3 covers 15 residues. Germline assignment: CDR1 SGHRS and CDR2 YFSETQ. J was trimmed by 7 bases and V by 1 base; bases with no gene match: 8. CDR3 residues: CASSLQALGGNEQFF. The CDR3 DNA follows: TGCGCCAGCAGCTTGCAGGCACTCGGGGGGAATGAGCAGTTCTTC.

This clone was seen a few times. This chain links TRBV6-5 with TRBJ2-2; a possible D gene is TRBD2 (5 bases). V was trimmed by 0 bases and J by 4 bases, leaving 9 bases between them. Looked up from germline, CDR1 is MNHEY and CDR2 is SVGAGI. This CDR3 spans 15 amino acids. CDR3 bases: TGTGCCAGCAGTTACTCCCCGGGATCCACCGGGGAGCTGTTTTTT. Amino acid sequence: CASSYSPGSTGELFF.

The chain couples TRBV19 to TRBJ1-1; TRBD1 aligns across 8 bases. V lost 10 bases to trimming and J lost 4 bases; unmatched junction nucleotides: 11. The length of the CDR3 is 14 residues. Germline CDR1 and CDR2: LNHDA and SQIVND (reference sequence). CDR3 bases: TGTGCCACCCACCGACAGGGGCGCATCACTGAAGCTTTCTTT. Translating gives CATHRQGRITEAFF.

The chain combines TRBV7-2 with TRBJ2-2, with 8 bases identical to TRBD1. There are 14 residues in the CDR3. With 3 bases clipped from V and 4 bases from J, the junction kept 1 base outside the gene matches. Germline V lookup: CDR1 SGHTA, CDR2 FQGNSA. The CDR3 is CASSLDRATGELFF. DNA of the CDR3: TGTGCCAGCAGCTTGGACAGGGCCACCGGGGAGCTGTTTTTT.

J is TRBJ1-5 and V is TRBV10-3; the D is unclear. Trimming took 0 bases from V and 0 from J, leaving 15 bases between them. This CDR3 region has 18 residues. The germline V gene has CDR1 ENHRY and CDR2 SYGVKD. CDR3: CAISESGFRGNSNQPQHF. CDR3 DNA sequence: TGTGCCATCAGTGAGTCTGGTTTTCGAGGGAATAGCAATCAGCCCCAGCATTTT.

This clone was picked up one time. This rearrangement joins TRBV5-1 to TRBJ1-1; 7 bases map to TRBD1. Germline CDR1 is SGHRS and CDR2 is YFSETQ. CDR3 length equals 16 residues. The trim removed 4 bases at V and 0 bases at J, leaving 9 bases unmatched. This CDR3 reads CASSPYRGSMNTEAFF. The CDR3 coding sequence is TGCGCCAGCAGCCCTTACAGGGGTTCCATGAACACTGAAGCTTTCTTT. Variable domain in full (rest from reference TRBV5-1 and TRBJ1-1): KAGVTQTPRYLIKTRGQQVTLSCSPISGHRSVSWYQQTPGQGLQFLFEYFSETQRNKGNFPGRFSGRQFSNSRSEMNVSTLELGDSALYLCASSPYRGSMNTEAFFGQGTRLTVV.

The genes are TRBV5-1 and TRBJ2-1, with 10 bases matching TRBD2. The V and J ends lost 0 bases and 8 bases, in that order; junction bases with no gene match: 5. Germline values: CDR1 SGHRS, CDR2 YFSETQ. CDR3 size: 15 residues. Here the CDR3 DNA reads TGCGCCAGCAGCTTGGCTAGCGGGAGACGGGATGAGCAGTTCTTC. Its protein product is CASSLASGRRDEQFF.

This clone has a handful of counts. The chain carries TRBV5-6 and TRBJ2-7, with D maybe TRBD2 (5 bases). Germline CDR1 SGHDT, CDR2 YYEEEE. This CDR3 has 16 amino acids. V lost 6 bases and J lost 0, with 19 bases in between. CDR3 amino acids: CASTHPRDKASYEQYF. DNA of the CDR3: TGTGCCAGCACCCACCCCCGGGATAAGGCCTCCTACGAGCAGTACTTC. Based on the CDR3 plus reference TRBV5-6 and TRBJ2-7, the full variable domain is DAGVTQSPTHLIKTRGQQVTLRCSPKSGHDTVSWYQQALGQGPQFIFQYYEEEERQRGNFPDRFSGHQFPNYSSELNVNALLLGDSALYLCASTHPRDKASYEQYFGPGTRLTVT.

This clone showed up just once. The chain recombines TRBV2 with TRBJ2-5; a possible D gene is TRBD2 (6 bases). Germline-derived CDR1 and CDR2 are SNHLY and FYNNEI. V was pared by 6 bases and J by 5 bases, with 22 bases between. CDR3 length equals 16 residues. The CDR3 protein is CASRKLTSTPGETQYF. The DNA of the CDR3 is TGTGCCAGCAGGAAACTCACTAGCACCCCCGGGGAGACCCAGTACTTC.

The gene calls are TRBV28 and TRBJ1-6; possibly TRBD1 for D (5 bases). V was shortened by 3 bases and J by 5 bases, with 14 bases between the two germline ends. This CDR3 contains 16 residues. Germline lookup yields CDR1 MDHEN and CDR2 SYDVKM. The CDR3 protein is CASSFTRDADNSPLHF. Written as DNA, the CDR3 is TGTGCCAGCAGTTTCACCCGGGACGCAGATAATTCACCCCTCCACTTT. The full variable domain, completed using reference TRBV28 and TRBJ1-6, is DVKVTQSSRYLVKRTGEKVFLECVQDMDHENMFWYRQDPGLGLRLIYFSYDVKMKEKGDIPEGYSVSREKKERFSLILESASTNQTSMYLCASSFTRDADNSPLHFGNGTRLTVT.

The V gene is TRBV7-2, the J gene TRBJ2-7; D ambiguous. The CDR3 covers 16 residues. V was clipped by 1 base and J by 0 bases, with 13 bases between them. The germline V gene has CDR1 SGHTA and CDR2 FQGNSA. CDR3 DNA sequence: TGTGCCAGCAGCTTAGGTGGCACCGCCCTCTCCTACGAGCAGTACTTC. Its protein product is CASSLGGTALSYEQYF.

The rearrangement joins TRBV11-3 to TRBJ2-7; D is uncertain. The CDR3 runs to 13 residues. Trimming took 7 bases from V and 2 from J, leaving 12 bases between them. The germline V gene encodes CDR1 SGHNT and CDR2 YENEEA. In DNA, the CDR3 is TGTGCCAGCATCGAAAGAGGTCCCTACGAGCAGTACTTC. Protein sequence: CASIERGPYEQYF.

CDR3 loop: CASSSLQGANEQYF. In DNA form, the CDR3 reads TGTGCCAGCAGCTCTCTGCAGGGGGCCAACGAGCAGTACTTC. The V and J genes are TRBV11-2 and TRBJ2-7; TRBD1 matches 8 bases. The CDR3 is made up of 14 amino acids. V was pared by 4 bases and J by 5 bases, with 7 bases of the junction left unmatched. Germline CDR1 SGHAT, CDR2 FQNNGV. Drawing the rest from reference TRBV11-2 and TRBJ2-7, the complete variable domain is EAGVAQSPRYKIIEKRQSVAFWCNPISGHATLYWYQQILGQGPKLLIQFQNNGVVDDSQLPKDRFSAERLKGVDSTLKIQPAKLEDSAVYLCASSSLQGANEQYFGPGTRLTVT.